These 15 T cell receptor beta chains were all obtained from the same sample, sequenced in a study of T-cell memory formation after mild COVID-19. Via MiXCR, TCRdb re-called the 5' RACE reads, giving one row per CDR3 protein. The table lists under 300,000 distinct CDR3 sequences, roughly 9.4% of them singletons. The sample taken for sequencing was PBMCs or a T cell subset sorted from them (not recorded which). Every receptor here comes from a man between 18 and 35 years old who had mild COVID-19 (a few samples of this study predate the infection). Cell type and time point are not known.

This clonotype was seen more than once but under ten times. The chain links TRBV29-1 to TRBJ2-3; tentatively, D is TRBD1 (5 bases). The CDR3 runs to 14 residues. Germline V gene lookup returns CDR1 SQVTM and CDR2 ANQGSEA. V was pared by 2 bases and J by 6 bases, with 15 bases between. The CDR3 coding sequence is TGCAGCGTTGAAACGCAGGGATCAATGGATACGCAGTATTTT. It is translated as CSVETQGSMDTQYF.

This clonotype came up many times. This chain joins TRBV6-4 and TRBJ2-3; a weak D match, TRBD2 (7 bases). Germline CDR1 is MRHNA and CDR2 is SNTAGT. The ends were cut back, 2 bases at V and 0 bases at J, with 9 bases in the middle. The CDR3 length is 15 residues. The CDR3 DNA reads as TGTGCCAGCAGTGACGGGGGGGCTAGCACAGATACGCAGTATTTT. Protein: CASSDGGASTDTQYF.

This clonotype was observed a few times. The J gene is TRBJ2-2, the V gene TRBV7-6; the match to TRBD2 covers 8 bases. The CDR3 totals 16 residues. The germline V gene encodes CDR1 SGHVS and CDR2 FNYEAQ. J lost 4 bases, V lost 4 bases, and 8 bases had no gene match. The CDR3 region has the DNA TGTGCCAGCAGCTACCCGGAGGGGACTAGCACCGGGGAGCTGTTTTTT. Translated, it gives CASSYPEGTSTGELFF.

This clonotype turned up a few times. The chain uses TRBV20-1 and TRBJ2-1; perhaps TRBD1 as D (6 bases). Trimming left V 3 bases short and J 11 bases short, with 11 bases between. Germline V gene data show CDR1 as DFQATT and CDR2 as SNEGSKA (reference sequence). The CDR3 is made up of 11 amino acids. CDR3 protein: CSARGAGKQFF. DNA for the CDR3: TGCAGTGCTAGGGGGGCCGGGAAGCAGTTCTTC.

There are many counts of this clonotype. V is TRBV6-2 or TRBV6-3 and J is TRBJ2-3; the D is unclear. From germline, CDR1 is MNHEY and CDR2 SVGEGT. The ends were cut back, 2 bases at V and 4 bases at J, with 4 bases in the middle. The length of the CDR3 is 12 residues. The CDR3 nucleotides read TGTGCCAGCAGTTACGTGGCAGATACGCAGTATTTT. It codes for CASSYVADTQYF.

This clonotype showed up many times. The chain combines TRBV5-1 with TRBJ2-3, with D perhaps TRBD2 (6 bases). Germline-derived CDR1 and CDR2 are SGHRS and YFSETQ. The V and J ends lost 0 bases and 1 base respectively, with 9 bases between them. The CDR3 has 15 amino acids. CDR3 coding DNA: TGCGCCAGCAGCTTGGTTGCTAGCGGCACAGATACGCAGTATTTT. It yields the protein CASSLVASGTDTQYF.

This clonotype was observed a few times. The J gene is TRBJ2-6, the V gene TRBV12-3 or TRBV12-4, with D tentatively TRBD1 (5 bases). The CDR3 spans 17 residues. Trimming cost V 3 bases and J 0 bases, with 12 bases left between them. CDR3 coding DNA: TGTGCCAGCAGTTTGCAGGGCTCCCCCTCTGGGGCCAACGTCCTGACTTTC. Translating it yields CASSLQGSPSGANVLTF.

This clonotype was counted only a few times. This sequence joins TRBV12-3 or TRBV12-4 and TRBJ2-3, with 10 bases aligning to TRBD2. The J segment lost 4 bases and the V segment lost 4 bases, leaving 8 bases of the junction unmatched. This CDR3 region has 16 residues. Here the CDR3 DNA reads TGTGCCAGCAGTTCCCCCAGCGGGGGGGCCCCAGATACGCAGTATTTT. It specifies CASSSPSGGAPDTQYF.

The table lists this clonotype with a few counts. The chain couples TRBV11-1 to TRBJ1-2; D is unclear. Trimming took 2 bases from V and 6 from J, leaving 10 bases between them. Germline V gives CDR1 SGHAT, CDR2 FQDESV (reference sequence). The CDR3 length is 13 residues. This CDR3 reads CASSLMGSHGYTF. In DNA, the CDR3 is TGTGCCAGCAGCTTAATGGGGTCTCATGGCTACACCTTC.

The sample holds many counts of this clonotype. The rearrangement links TRBV7-9 to TRBJ2-5; perhaps TRBD2 as D (5 bases). This CDR3 has 13 residues. Trimming pared 5 bases from V and 5 bases from J, leaving 12 bases between. The V gene's germline CDR1 is SEHNR and CDR2 FQNEAQ (reference sequence). CDR3 loop: CASSGLAQETQYF. In nucleotides, the CDR3 is TGTGCCAGCAGCGGCCTAGCCCAGGAGACCCAGTACTTC.

The genes are TRBV5-5 and TRBJ1-4; 8 positions match TRBD1. This CDR3 has 15 residues. In germline, CDR1 is SGHKS, CDR2 YYEKEE (reference sequence). Germline trimming cut 4 bases from V and 4 bases from J; bases unmatched to any gene: 6. The CDR3 nucleotides read TGTGCCAGCAGCCCAGGGGGCGTGGGTAATGAAAAACTGTTTTTT. It specifies CASSPGGVGNEKLFF. Combining the CDR3 with reference TRBV5-5 and TRBJ1-4 gives the whole variable domain DAGVTQSPTHLIKTRGQQVTLRCSPISGHKSVSWYQQVLGQGPQFIFQYYEKEERGRGNFPDRFSARQFPNYSSELNVNALLLGDSALYLCASSPGGVGNEKLFFGSGTQLSVL.

In nucleotides, the CDR3 is TGCAGTGCTCGGCGAGTGACAGTTCTGGGAAGGGAGGAAAAACTGTTTTTT. This sequence encodes CSARRVTVLGREEKLFF. The gene calls are TRBV20-1 and TRBJ1-4, with D perhaps TRBD1 (5 bases). This CDR3 contains 17 residues. V was cut by 5 bases and J by 8 bases, with 27 bases left in between. Germline-derived CDR1 and CDR2 are DFQATT and SNEGSKA (reference sequence).

This clonotype occurred a few times. The chain couples TRBV5-4 to TRBJ2-7, with a weak D call TRBD1 (6 bases). The CDR3 covers 15 residues. The V end lost 0 bases, the J end lost 0 bases, and 10 bases lay between the germline ends. The V gene's germline CDR1 is SGHNT and CDR2 YYREEE (reference sequence). As DNA, the CDR3 is TGTGCCAGCAGCTTGGGTGGGGGCACCTCCTACGAGCAGTACTTC. Protein sequence: CASSLGGGTSYEQYF.

This clonotype was counted a few times. V is TRBV7-2 and J is TRBJ1-1; D is possibly TRBD1 (6 bases). Germline values: CDR1 SGHTA, CDR2 FQGNSA. V was clipped by 1 base and J by 6 bases, with 15 bases between them. The CDR3 consists of 15 residues. CDR3 protein: CASSLDRGRGSEAFF. The CDR3 coding sequence is TGTGCCAGCAGCTTAGATCGGGGGCGGGGCTCTGAAGCTTTCTTT. Drawing the rest from reference TRBV7-2 and TRBJ1-1, the complete variable domain is GAGVSQSPSNKVTEKGKDVELRCDPISGHTALYWYRQSLGQGLEFLIYFQGNSAPDKSGLPSDRFSAERTGGSVSTLTIQRTQQEDSAVYLCASSLDRGRGSEAFFGQGTRLTVV.

This sequence joins TRBV6-5 and TRBJ2-2, with 10 bases that match TRBD1. Germline-derived CDR1 and CDR2 are MNHEY and SVGAGI. This CDR3 contains 15 residues. After removal of 5 bases from V and 6 bases from J, the junction contained 6 bases not matched to a gene. The CDR3 here is CASSPGTGASGELFF. CDR3 DNA sequence: TGTGCCAGCAGTCCCGGGACAGGGGCTTCCGGGGAGCTGTTTTTT.